Listed below are T cell receptor beta chains from one sample, sequenced in a study of blood T cell repertoires in COVID-19. TCRdb keeps only in-frame clones here, not all; method: immunoSEQ multiplex PCR. This sample has 50,000 to 65,000 clones, with about four fifths found just once. What was sequenced was peripheral blood. The receptors here all came from a woman in her sixties or seventies with acute or convalescent COVID-19. Both conserved end residues are part of each CDR3. A D gene is named only where the DNA matches it firmly. A row's size may be missing; if present it is once, few, many or a size class.

d_call: NA; j_call: TRBJ2-2; clone_size: NA; v_call: TRBV9; cdr3_nt: TGTGCCAGCAGCGTAGGCGGACTTTTCAACACCGGGGAGCTGTTTTTT; cdr3_aa: CASSVGGLFNTGELFF
d_call: TRBD1; j_call: TRBJ2-2; clone_size: NA; v_call: TRBV30; cdr3_nt: TGTGCCTGGAGTGTCGGCAGGGGGCGTGGGAACACCGGGGAGCTGTTTTTT; cdr3_aa: CAWSVGRGRGNTGELFF
d_call: TRBD1; j_call: TRBJ1-2; clone_size: NA; v_call: TRBV4-1; cdr3_nt: TGCGCCAGCAGCCGAGGCCGGGACAGGGGAATCAATGGCTACACCTTC; cdr3_aa: CASSRGRDRGINGYTF
d_call: TRBD2; j_call: TRBJ2-7; clone_size: once; v_call: TRBV2; cdr3_nt: TGTGCCAGCAGAGCCGGGACTAGCGGGAGTTACGAGCAGTACTTC; cdr3_aa: CASRAGTSGSYEQYF
d_call: TRBD1; j_call: TRBJ2-1; clone_size: NA; v_call: TRBV27; cdr3_nt: TGTGCCAGCAGTTCCCCAGGACAGGGGTCCTACAATGAGCAGTTCTTC; cdr3_aa: CASSSPGQGSYNEQFF
d_call: TRBD1; j_call: TRBJ1-2; clone_size: NA; v_call: TRBV5-4; cdr3_nt: TGTGCCAGCAGCTTGCCTCAGGGGGATGGCTACACCTTC; cdr3_aa: CASSLPQGDGYTF
d_call: NA; j_call: TRBJ1-5; clone_size: NA; v_call: TRBV3-1/TRBV3-2; cdr3_nt: TGTGCCAGCAGCCAAGGACGGGGGGGCCTTCAGCCCCAGCATTTT; cdr3_aa: CASSQGRGGLQPQHF
d_call: TRBD1; j_call: TRBJ2-1; clone_size: NA; v_call: TRBV6-1; cdr3_nt: TGTGCCAGCAGTGAAGGACAGGGAAATCGGAATGAGCAGTTCTTC; cdr3_aa: CASSEGQGNRNEQFF
d_call: TRBD1; j_call: TRBJ2-2; clone_size: NA; v_call: TRBV6-5; cdr3_nt: TGTGCCAGCATTCAGGGGGATTACACCGGGGAGCTGTTTTTT; cdr3_aa: CASIQGDYTGELFF
d_call: NA; j_call: TRBJ2-7; clone_size: few; v_call: TRBV7-2; cdr3_nt: TGTGCCAGCAGCCCTCGAGGTAGCATATACGAGCAGTACTTC; cdr3_aa: CASSPRGSIYEQYF
d_call: NA; j_call: TRBJ1-5; clone_size: NA; v_call: TRBV2; cdr3_nt: TGTGCCAGCAGTGATGTGGGAGGTGGGCAGCCCCAGCATTTT; cdr3_aa: CASSDVGGGQPQHF
d_call: TRBD2; j_call: TRBJ2-3; clone_size: NA; v_call: TRBV6-6; cdr3_nt: TGTGCCAGCACCGGGAGGGACACAGATACGCAGTATTTT; cdr3_aa: CASTGRDTDTQYF
d_call: NA; j_call: TRBJ1-6; clone_size: NA; v_call: TRBV6-5; cdr3_nt: TGTGCCAGCCTCAGGGGTTATAATTCACCCCTCCACTTT; cdr3_aa: CASLRGYNSPLHF
d_call: TRBD1; j_call: TRBJ1-3; clone_size: NA; v_call: TRBV6-1; cdr3_nt: TGTGCCAGCAGTGAGGGTTGGACAGGGGGCTACACCATATATTTT; cdr3_aa: CASSEGWTGGYTIYF
d_call: TRBD2; j_call: TRBJ2-7; clone_size: NA; v_call: TRBV28; cdr3_nt: TGTGCCAGCAGTTTCTCCCAAGCGGGAGCCTACGAGCAGTACTTC; cdr3_aa: CASSFSQAGAYEQYF
d_call: NA; j_call: TRBJ1-6; clone_size: once; v_call: TRBV9; cdr3_nt: TGTGCCAGCAGCGTAGACGGAGTCCCGATTTATAATTCACCCCTCCACTTT; cdr3_aa: CASSVDGVPIYNSPLHF
d_call: NA; j_call: TRBJ1-3; clone_size: NA; v_call: TRBV19; cdr3_nt: TGTGCCAGTAGTCCCTATTCTGGAAACACCATATATTTT; cdr3_aa: CASSPYSGNTIYF
d_call: TRBD1; j_call: TRBJ2-1; clone_size: NA; v_call: TRBV7-3; cdr3_nt: TGTGCCAGCAGCCCCTCGCGGGGGGACAGGGGCGATGAGCAGTTCTTC; cdr3_aa: CASSPSRGDRGDEQFF
d_call: TRBD1; j_call: TRBJ1-6; clone_size: NA; v_call: TRBV3-1/TRBV3-2; cdr3_nt: TGTGCCAGCAGCGGACAGGGCCTAAATTCACCCCTCCACTTT; cdr3_aa: CASSGQGLNSPLHF
d_call: NA; j_call: TRBJ1-2; clone_size: once; v_call: TRBV27; cdr3_nt: TGTGCCAGCAGTTTTCGAGCTAACTATGGCTACACCTTC; cdr3_aa: CASSFRANYGYTF
d_call: NA; j_call: TRBJ2-1; clone_size: NA; v_call: TRBV11-1; cdr3_nt: TGTGCCAGCAGTCCCCTCCGGGAGAGCTCCTACAATGAGCAGTTCTTC; cdr3_aa: CASSPLRESSYNEQFF
d_call: NA; j_call: TRBJ1-2; clone_size: few; v_call: TRBV19; cdr3_nt: TGTGCCAGTAGTATAGGTAGCGGAAACTATGGCTACACCTTC; cdr3_aa: CASSIGSGNYGYTF
d_call: TRBD1; j_call: TRBJ2-7; clone_size: NA; v_call: TRBV30; cdr3_nt: TGTGCCTGGAGTGGAGGGACAGCACCCCAGTACTTC; cdr3_aa: CAWSGGTAPQYF
d_call: TRBD2; j_call: TRBJ2-7; clone_size: NA; v_call: TRBV5-4; cdr3_nt: TGTGCCAGCAGCTTTGGCGGGGGAACCTACGAGCAGTACTTC; cdr3_aa: CASSFGGGTYEQYF
d_call: NA; j_call: TRBJ1-1; clone_size: NA; v_call: TRBV10-3; cdr3_nt: TGTGCCATTTCACGGGGGGGGGCTGAAGCTTTCTTT; cdr3_aa: CAISRGGAEAFF
d_call: TRBD2; j_call: TRBJ2-2; clone_size: NA; v_call: TRBV5-6; cdr3_nt: TGTGCCAGCAGTTCCCTGTGGGGACTAGCGGGGTCGACCGGGGAGCTGTTTTTT; cdr3_aa: CASSSLWGLAGSTGELFF